This entry describes one T cell receptor (beta chain). This record comes from a study of blood T cell repertoires in COVID-19. Germline lookup yields CDR1 MNHNS and CDR2 SASEGT. The CDR3 is made up of 16 amino acids. The V and J ends lost 2 bases and 4 bases respectively, with 17 bases between them. The data were produced by immunoSEQ multiplex PCR, yet TCRdb's version contains in-frame clones alone and is incomplete. Of around 250,000 clones listed, 80% to 85% are singletons. The sequence derives from a man aged 40-50 years who had been exposed to COVID-19. What was sequenced was PBMCs or T cells enriched from blood (not recorded which). The chain links TRBV6-1 to TRBJ1-2; no definite D call. The CDR3 region is CASSEYLPVIIYGYTF. The CDR3 region has the DNA TGTGCCAGCAGTGAATACCTCCCGGTGATCATCTATGGCTACACCTTC.